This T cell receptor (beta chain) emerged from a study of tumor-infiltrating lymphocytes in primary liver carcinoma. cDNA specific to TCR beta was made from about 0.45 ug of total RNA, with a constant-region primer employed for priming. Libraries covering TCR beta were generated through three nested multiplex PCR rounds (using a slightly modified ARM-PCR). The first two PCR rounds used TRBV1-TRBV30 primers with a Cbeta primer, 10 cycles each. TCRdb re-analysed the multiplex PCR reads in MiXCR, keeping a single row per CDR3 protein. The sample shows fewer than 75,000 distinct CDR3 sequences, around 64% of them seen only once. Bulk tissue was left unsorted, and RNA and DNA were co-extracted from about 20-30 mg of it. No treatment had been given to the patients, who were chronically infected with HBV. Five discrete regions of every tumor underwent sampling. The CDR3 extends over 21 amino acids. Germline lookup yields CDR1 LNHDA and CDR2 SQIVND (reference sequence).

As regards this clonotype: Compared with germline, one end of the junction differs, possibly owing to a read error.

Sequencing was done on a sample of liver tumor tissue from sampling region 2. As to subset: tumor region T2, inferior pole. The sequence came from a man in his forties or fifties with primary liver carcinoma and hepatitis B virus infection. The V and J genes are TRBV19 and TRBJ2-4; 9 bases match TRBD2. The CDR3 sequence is CASSIEGQGTSGHRAQNIQYF. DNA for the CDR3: TGTGCCAGTAGTATTGAGGGCCAGGGAACTAGCGGGCATAGAGCCCAAAACATTCAGTACTTC. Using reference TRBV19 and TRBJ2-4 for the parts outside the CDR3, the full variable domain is DGGITQSPKYLFRKEGQNVTLSCEQNLNHDAMYWYRQDPGQGLRLIYYSQIVNDFQKGDIAEGYSVSREKKESFPLTVTSAQKNPTAFYLCASSIEGQGTSGHRAQNIQYFGAGTRLSVL.